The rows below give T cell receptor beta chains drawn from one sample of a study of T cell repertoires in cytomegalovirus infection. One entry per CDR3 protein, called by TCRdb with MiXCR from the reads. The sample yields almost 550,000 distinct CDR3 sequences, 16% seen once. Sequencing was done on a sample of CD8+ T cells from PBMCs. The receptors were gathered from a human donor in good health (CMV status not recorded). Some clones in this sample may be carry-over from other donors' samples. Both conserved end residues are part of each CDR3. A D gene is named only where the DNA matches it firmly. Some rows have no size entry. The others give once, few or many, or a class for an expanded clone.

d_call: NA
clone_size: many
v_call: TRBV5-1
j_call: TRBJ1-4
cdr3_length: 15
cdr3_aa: CASSLGATGHEKLFF
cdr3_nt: TGCGCCAGCAGCTTGGGGGCAACAGGGCACGAAAAACTGTTTTTT

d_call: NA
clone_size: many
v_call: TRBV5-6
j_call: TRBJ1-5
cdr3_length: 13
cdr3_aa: CASSFRGDQPQHF
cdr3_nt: TGTGCCAGCAGCTTTCGGGGAGATCAGCCCCAGCATTTT

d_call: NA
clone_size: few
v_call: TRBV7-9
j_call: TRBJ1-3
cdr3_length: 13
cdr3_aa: CASSLARGNTIYF
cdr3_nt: TGTGCCAGCAGCTTAGCACGGGGAAACACCATATATTTT

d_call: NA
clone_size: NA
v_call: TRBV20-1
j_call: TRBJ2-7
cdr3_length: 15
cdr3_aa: CSAGPRNRASYEQYF
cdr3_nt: TGCAGTGCTGGGCCCAGAAACAGGGCCTCCTACGAGCAGTACTTC

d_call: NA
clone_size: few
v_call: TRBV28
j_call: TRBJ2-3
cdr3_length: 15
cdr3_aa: CASSFDASSTDTQYF
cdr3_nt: TGTGCCAGCAGTTTCGATGCTTCTAGCACAGATACGCAGTATTTT

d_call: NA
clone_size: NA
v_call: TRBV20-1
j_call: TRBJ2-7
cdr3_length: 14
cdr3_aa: CSARRKIWAYEQYF
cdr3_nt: TGCAGTGCTAGAAGAAAAATTTGGGCCTACGAGCAGTACTTC

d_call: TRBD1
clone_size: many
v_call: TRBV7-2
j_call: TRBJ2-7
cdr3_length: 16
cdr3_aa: CASSFRGQGFSYEQYF
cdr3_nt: TGTGCCAGCAGCTTCCGAGGACAGGGTTTCTCCTACGAGCAGTACTTC

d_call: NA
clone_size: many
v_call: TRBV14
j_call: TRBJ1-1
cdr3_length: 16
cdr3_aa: CASSQDMEGLNTEAFF
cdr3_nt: TGTGCCAGCAGCCAAGATATGGAGGGATTGAACACTGAAGCTTTCTTT

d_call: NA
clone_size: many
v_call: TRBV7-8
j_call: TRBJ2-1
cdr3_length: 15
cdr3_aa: CASSPGLHLYNEQFF
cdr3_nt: TGTGCCAGCAGCCCAGGGCTGCACCTTTACAATGAGCAGTTCTTC

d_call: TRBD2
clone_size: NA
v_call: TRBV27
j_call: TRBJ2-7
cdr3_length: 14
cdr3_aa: CATANGRAAHEQYF
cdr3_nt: TGTGCCACCGCGAACGGGAGGGCTGCCCACGAGCAGTACTTC

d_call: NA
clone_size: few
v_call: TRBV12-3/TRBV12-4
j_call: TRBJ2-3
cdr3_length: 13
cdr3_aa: CASSHLNTDTQYF
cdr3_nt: TGTGCCAGCAGTCATCTTAACACAGATACGCAGTATTTT

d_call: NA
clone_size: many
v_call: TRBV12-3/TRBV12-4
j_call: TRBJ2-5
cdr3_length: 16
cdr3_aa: CASSSRRRPPQETQYF
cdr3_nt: TGTGCCAGCAGCTCCCGGCGGAGACCCCCCCAAGAGACCCAGTACTTC

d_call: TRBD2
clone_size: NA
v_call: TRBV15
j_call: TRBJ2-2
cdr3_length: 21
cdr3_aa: CATSRGSRGFSGSLNTGELFF
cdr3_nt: TGTGCCACCAGCAGAGGTTCAAGGGGATTTAGCGGGAGCCTGAACACCGGGGAGCTGTTTTTT

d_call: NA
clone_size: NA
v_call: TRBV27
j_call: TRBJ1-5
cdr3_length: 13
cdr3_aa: CASSTSRTQPQHF
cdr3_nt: TGTGCCAGCAGTACCTCACGGACTCAGCCCCAGCATTTT

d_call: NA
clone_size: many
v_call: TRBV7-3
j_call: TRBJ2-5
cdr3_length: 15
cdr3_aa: CASSSLGGEGETQYF
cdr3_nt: TGTGCCAGCAGCTCCCTGGGGGGCGAGGGAGAGACCCAGTACTTC

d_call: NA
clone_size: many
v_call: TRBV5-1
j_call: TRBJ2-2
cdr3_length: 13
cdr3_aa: CASTPGDTGELFF
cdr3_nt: TGCGCCAGCACCCCCGGGGACACCGGGGAGCTGTTTTTT

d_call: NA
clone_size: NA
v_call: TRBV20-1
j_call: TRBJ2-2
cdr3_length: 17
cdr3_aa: CSARSPSASRSTGELFF
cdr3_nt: TGCAGTGCCCGTTCCCCTAGCGCCTCTAGGAGCACCGGGGAGCTGTTTTTT

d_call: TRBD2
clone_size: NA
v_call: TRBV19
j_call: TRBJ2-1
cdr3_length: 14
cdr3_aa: CASSNSGRAVEQFF
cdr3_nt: TGTGCCAGTAGTAATAGCGGGAGGGCGGTTGAGCAGTTCTTC

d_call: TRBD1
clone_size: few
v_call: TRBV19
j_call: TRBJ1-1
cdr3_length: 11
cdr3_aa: CATLRDRAAFF
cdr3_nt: TGTGCCACCTTACGCGACAGGGCGGCTTTCTTT

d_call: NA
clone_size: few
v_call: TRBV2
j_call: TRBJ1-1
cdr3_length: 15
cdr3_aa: CASSRLGGGAGEAFF
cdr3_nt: TGTGCCAGCAGTCGACTTGGGGGGGGGGCAGGTGAAGCTTTCTTT

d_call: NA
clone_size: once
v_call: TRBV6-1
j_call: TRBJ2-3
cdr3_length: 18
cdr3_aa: CASSDRDSPYSSTDTQYF
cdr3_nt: TGTGCCAGCAGTGACCGGGACTCGCCATATTCTAGCACAGATACGCAGTATTTT

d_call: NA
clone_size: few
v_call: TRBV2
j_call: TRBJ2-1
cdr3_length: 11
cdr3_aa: CASHSPVEQFF
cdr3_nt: TGTGCCAGCCATTCCCCGGTTGAGCAGTTCTTC

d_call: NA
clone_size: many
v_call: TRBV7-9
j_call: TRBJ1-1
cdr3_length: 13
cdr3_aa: CASSLLGGPGAFF
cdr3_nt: TGTGCCAGCAGCTTATTGGGGGGACCAGGAGCTTTCTTT

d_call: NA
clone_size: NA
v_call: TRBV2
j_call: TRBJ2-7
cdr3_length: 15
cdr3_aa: CASSESGLTTYEQYF
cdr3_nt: TGTGCCAGCAGTGAATCGGGACTCACGACCTACGAGCAGTACTTC

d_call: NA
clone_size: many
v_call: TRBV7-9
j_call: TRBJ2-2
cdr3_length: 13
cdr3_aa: CASSPWDTGELFF
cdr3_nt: TGTGCCAGCAGCCCGTGGGACACCGGGGAGCTGTTTTTT

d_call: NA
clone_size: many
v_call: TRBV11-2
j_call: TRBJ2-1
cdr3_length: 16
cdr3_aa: CASSFVEIGIAGEQFF
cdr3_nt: TGTGCCAGCAGCTTCGTCGAGATTGGCATAGCCGGTGAGCAGTTCTTC

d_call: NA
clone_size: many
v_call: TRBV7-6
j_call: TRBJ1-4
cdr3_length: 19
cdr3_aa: CASSLAGYNEWFTNEKLFF
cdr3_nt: TGTGCCAGCAGCTTAGCAGGATATAACGAGTGGTTTACTAATGAAAAACTGTTTTTT

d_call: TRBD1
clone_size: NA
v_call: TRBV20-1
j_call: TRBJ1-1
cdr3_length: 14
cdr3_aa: CSARGGTGKVEAFF
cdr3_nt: TGCAGTGCCCGGGGCGGGACAGGGAAGGTTGAAGCTTTCTTT

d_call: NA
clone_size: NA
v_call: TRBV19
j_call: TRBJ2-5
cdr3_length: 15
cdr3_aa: CASSIGASLKETQYF
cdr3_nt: TGTGCCAGTAGTATAGGGGCTAGCCTTAAAGAGACCCAGTACTTC

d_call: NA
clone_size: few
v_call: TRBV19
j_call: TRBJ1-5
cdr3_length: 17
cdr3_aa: CASSPSREGYSNQPQHF
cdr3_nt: TGTGCCAGTAGTCCTAGCAGGGAGGGATATAGCAATCAGCCCCAGCATTTT

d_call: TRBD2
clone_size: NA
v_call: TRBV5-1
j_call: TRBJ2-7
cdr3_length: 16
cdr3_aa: CASSLPSGSFSYEKYF
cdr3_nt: TGCGCCAGCAGCTTGCCTAGCGGGTCTTTCTCCTACGAGAAGTACTTC

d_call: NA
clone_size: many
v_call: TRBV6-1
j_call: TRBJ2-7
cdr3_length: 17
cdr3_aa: CASSEYQRPKVPGMQYF
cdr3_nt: TGTGCCAGCAGTGAATATCAAAGGCCCAAGGTACCCGGGATGCAGTACTTC

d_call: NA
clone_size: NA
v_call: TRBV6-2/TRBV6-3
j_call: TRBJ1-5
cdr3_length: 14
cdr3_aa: CASSYRGGSQPQHF
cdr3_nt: TGTGCCAGCAGTTATAGAGGGGGATCTCAGCCCCAGCATTTT

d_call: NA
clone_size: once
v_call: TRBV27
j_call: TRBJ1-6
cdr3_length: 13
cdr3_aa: CASTFSSYSPLHF
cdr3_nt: TGTGCCAGCACCTTTAGTAGCTATTCACCCCTCCACTTT

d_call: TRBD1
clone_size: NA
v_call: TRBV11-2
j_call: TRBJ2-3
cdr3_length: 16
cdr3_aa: CASSLEQGFLTDTQYF
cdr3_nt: TGTGCCAGCAGCTTAGAACAGGGGTTTTTGACAGATACGCAGTATTTT

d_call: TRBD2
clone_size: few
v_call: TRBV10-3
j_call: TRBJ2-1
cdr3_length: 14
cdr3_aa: CAISRLAGVDEQFF
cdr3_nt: TGTGCCATTTCCAGACTAGCGGGAGTGGATGAGCAGTTCTTC

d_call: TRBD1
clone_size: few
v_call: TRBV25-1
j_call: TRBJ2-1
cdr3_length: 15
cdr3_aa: CASSVPGQTYNEQFF
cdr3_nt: TGTGCCAGCAGTGTACCGGGACAGACCTACAATGAGCAGTTCTTC

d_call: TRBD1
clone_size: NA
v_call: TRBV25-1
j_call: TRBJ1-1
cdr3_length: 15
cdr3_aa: CASTHRDRGNTEAFF
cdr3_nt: TGTGCCAGCACACACCGGGACAGGGGAAACACTGAAGCTTTCTTT

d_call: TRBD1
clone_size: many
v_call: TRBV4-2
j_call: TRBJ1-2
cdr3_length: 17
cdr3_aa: CASSQDELSGGDHGYTF
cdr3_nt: TGTGCCAGCAGCCAAGATGAGTTGTCAGGGGGTGATCATGGCTACACCTTC

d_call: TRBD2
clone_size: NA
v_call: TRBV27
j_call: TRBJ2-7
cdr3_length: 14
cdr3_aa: CASSLSREGYEQYF
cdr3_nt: TGTGCCAGCAGTTTGAGCAGGGAGGGCTACGAGCAGTACTTC

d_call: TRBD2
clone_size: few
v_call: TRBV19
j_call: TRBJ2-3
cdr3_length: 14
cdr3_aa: CASRRTSSRDTQYF
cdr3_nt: TGTGCCAGTAGGAGGACTAGCTCCAGGGATACGCAGTATTTT

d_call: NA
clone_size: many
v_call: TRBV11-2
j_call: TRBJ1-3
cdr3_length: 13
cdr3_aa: CASSLTQGNTIYF
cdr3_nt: TGTGCCAGCAGCCTGACCCAGGGAAACACCATATATTTT

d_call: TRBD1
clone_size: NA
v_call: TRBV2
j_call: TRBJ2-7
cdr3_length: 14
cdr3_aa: CASSGIQGAGEQYF
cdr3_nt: TGTGCCAGCAGCGGCATCCAGGGGGCAGGGGAGCAGTACTTC

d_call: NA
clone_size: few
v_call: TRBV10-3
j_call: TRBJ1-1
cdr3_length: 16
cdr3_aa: CAISESSGPSNTEAFF
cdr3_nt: TGTGCCATCAGCGAAAGCTCAGGGCCCTCGAACACTGAAGCTTTCTTT

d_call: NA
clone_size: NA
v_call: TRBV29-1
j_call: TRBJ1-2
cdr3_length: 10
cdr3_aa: CSVEDRRYTF
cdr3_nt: TGCAGCGTTGAAGATCGTCGCTACACCTTC

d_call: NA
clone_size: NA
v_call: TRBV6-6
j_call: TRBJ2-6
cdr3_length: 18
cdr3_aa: CASRGRDTDFSGANVLTF
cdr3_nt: TGTGCCAGCAGGGGACGGGACACCGACTTCTCTGGGGCCAACGTCCTGACTTTC

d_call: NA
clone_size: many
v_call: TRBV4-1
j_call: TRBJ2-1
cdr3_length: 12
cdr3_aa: CASSHEYNEQFF
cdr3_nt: TGCGCCAGCAGCCACGAATACAATGAGCAGTTCTTC

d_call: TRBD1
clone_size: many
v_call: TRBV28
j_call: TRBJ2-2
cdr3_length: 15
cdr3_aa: CASSTDRESGGELFF
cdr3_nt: TGTGCCAGCAGCACAGACAGGGAGTCGGGCGGGGAGCTGTTTTTT

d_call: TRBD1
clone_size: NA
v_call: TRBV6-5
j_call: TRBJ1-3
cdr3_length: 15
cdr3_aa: CASSAGGDTGNTIYF
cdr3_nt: TGTGCCAGCAGTGCAGGGGGCGATACTGGAAACACCATATATTTT

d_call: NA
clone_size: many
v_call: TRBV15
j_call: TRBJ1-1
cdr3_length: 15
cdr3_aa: CATSERRGANTEAFF
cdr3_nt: TGTGCCACCAGCGAAAGAAGGGGGGCGAACACTGAAGCTTTCTTT

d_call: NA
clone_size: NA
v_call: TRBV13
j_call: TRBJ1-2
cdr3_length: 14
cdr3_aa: CASSFPGGYYGYTF
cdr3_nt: TGTGCCAGCAGCTTCCCCGGAGGCTACTATGGCTACACCTTC

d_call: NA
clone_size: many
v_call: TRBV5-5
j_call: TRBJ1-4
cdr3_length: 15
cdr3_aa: CASSLEGSTNEKLFF
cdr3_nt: TGTGCCAGCAGTTTGGAGGGATCAACTAATGAAAAACTGTTTTTT

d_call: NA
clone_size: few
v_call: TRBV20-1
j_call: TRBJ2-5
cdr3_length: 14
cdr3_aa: CSARDFLGQETQYF
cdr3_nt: TGCAGTGCTAGAGATTTTCTGGGCCAAGAGACCCAGTACTTC

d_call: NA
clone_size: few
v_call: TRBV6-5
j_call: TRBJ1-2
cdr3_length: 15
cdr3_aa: CASGQIQGSNYGYTF
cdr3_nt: TGTGCCAGCGGACAGATACAGGGATCTAACTATGGCTACACCTTC

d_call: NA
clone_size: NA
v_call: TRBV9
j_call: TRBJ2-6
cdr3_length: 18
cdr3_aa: CASSVVADEGSGANVLTF
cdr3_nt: TGTGCCAGCAGCGTAGTGGCAGACGAAGGATCTGGGGCCAACGTCCTGACTTTC

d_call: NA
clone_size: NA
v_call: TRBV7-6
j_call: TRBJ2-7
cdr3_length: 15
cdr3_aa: CASSLERGVLGEQYF
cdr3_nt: TGTGCCAGCAGCTTAGAAAGGGGGGTCCTGGGCGAGCAGTACTTC